The entry that follows covers one T cell receptor (beta chain) sequence. Using immunoSEQ multiplex PCR, the repertoire was profiled, and TCRdb retains in-frame clones only, with some absent. This table holds about 300,000 clones, 80% to 90% found once. This specimen comes from a study of blood T cell repertoires in COVID-19. About the research overall: Sites in the United States, Italy and Spain provided acute and convalescent COVID-19 samples.

This CDR3 region has 14 residues. The trim removed 5 bases at V and 2 bases at J, leaving 3 bases unmatched. From germline, CDR1 is GTSNPN and CDR2 SVGIG (reference sequence). The sequencing input was PBMCs or T cells enriched from blood (not recorded which). The chain combines TRBV30 with TRBJ2-1; 10 bases map to TRBD2. This clonotype was sampled from a man aged 25 to 40 who had recovered from COVID-19. The CDR3 spells CAWLAGGPYNEQFF. CDR3 sequence (DNA): TGTGCCTGGTTAGCGGGGGGCCCCTACAATGAGCAGTTCTTC. Combining the CDR3 with reference TRBV30 and TRBJ2-1 gives the whole variable domain SQTIHQWPATLVQPVGSPLSLECTVEGTSNPNLYWYRQAAGRGLQLLFYSVGIGQISSEVPQNLSASRPQDRQFILSSKKLLLSDSGFYLCAWLAGGPYNEQFFGPGTRLTVL.